The rows below give T cell receptor beta chains drawn from one sample of a study of regulatory T cells in long-lasting Graves disease. Each CDR3 protein gets one entry after TCRdb re-called the multiplex PCR reads with MiXCR. The sample contains around 330,000 distinct CDR3 sequences, about 18% of which appear only once. Source: peripheral blood mononuclear cells (PBMCs), taken at new diagnosis, from a patient treated with antithyroid drugs. The receptor set was obtained from a female donor with Graves disease. Each CDR3 is given with its conserved first and last residue. A D gene is named only where the DNA matches it firmly. Clone size, where shown, is once, few, many, or a class for clones that have expanded.

v_gene	d_gene	abundance	j_gene	CDR3nt	CDR3aa
TRBV29-1	TRBD2	many	TRBJ2-1	TGCAGCGTTGGCGGTAGCGGGAGCTCCTACAATGAGCAGTTCTTC	CSVGGSGSSYNEQFF
TRBV4-1	-	-	TRBJ1-5	TGCGCCAGCAGCCTAGAGGGTGGCAGCAATCAGCCCCAGCATTTT	CASSLEGGSNQPQHF
TRBV19	-	many	TRBJ2-1	TGTGCCAGTAGTCTATTGTTCCATGAGCAGTTCTTC	CASSLLFHEQFF
TRBV29-1	TRBD1	-	TRBJ1-3	TGCAGCGTTGAAGGGGAGGGGGCTTCCTTCTCTGGAAACACCATATATTTT	CSVEGEGASFSGNTIYF
TRBV5-1	-	few	TRBJ2-1	TGCGCCAGCAGCTTGGCGCAGGGTGGTTACCATGAGCAGTTCTTC	CASSLAQGGYHEQFF
TRBV19	-	many	TRBJ2-3	TGTGCCAGTGCCCTGGGCCCGACAGATACGCAGTATTTT	CASALGPTDTQYF
TRBV20-1	-	few	TRBJ2-7	TGCAGTGCTCTCGAGCCTACAAGGCGCGGCGAGCAGTACTTC	CSALEPTRRGEQYF
TRBV27	-	-	TRBJ2-5	TGTGCCAGCAGCCAAGTCCCCCGGCAGGGGCCTCAAGAGACCCAGTACTTC	CASSQVPRQGPQETQYF
TRBV5-1	-	few	TRBJ1-6	TGCGCCAGCAGCTCGGATACAGGGAGTAATTCACCCCTCCACTTT	CASSSDTGSNSPLHF
TRBV28	-	-	TRBJ1-5	TGTGCCAGCATCGGTCAGGGTCGGCGCAATCAGCCCCAGCATTTT	CASIGQGRRNQPQHF
TRBV7-9	TRBD2	many	TRBJ2-7	TGTGCCAGCAGTCCAAGCGGGAGTAGATACGAGCAGTACTTC	CASSPSGSRYEQYF
TRBV2	-	-	TRBJ2-1	TGTGCCAGCAGTGAAGGCGGGCCCTCGCATGAGCAGTTCTTC	CASSEGGPSHEQFF
TRBV20-1	TRBD1	many	TRBJ1-5	TGCAGTGCCCGGGACAGGGGCGGCAATCAGCCCCAGCATTTT	CSARDRGGNQPQHF
TRBV2	-	many	TRBJ2-7	TGTGCCGGTCGCAGCGACGAGCAGTACTTC	CAGRSDEQYF
TRBV11-2	-	many	TRBJ1-6	TGTGCCAGCAGCCAACCCGGGACATCGAATTCACCCCTCCACTTT	CASSQPGTSNSPLHF
TRBV28	-	many	TRBJ2-2	TGTGCCAGCAGTTTAGGGCGGAACACCGGGGAGCTGTTTTTT	CASSLGRNTGELFF
TRBV12-3/TRBV12-4	-	-	TRBJ2-4	TGTGCCAGCAGTCCAGGGTTTTCCAAAAACATTCAGTACTTC	CASSPGFSKNIQYF
TRBV28	-	many	TRBJ2-7	TGTGCCAGCAGTTTATTTTGGTACGAGCAGTACTTC	CASSLFWYEQYF
TRBV5-1	-	many	TRBJ2-1	TGCGCCAGCAGCCCACGTGGACGGATAGATGAGCAGTTCTTC	CASSPRGRIDEQFF
TRBV5-1	TRBD2	many	TRBJ2-7	TGCGCCAGCAGCTTGGCGTCGGCTAGCGGGACCTTTTACTTC	CASSLASASGTFYF
TRBV7-9	-	many	TRBJ2-7	TGTGCCAGCAGCTCGACCCGAGGTGGGGGCGAGCAGTACTTC	CASSSTRGGGEQYF
TRBV25-1	-	-	TRBJ1-5	TGTGCCAGCAGTGATATACAGGGATCTCAGCCCCAGCATTTT	CASSDIQGSQPQHF
TRBV7-9	-	many	TRBJ1-2	TGTGCCAGCAGCTTAGGGACAGATGGCTACACCTTC	CASSLGTDGYTF
TRBV5-5	TRBD2	-	TRBJ2-7	TGTGCCAGCAGCGTGGGACTATTAAACCCCTACGAGCAGTACTTC	CASSVGLLNPYEQYF
TRBV27	-	many	TRBJ2-5	TGTGCCAGCAGTGGGGACGGTAGGACCCAGTACTTC	CASSGDGRTQYF
TRBV7-9	TRBD1	many	TRBJ1-1	TGTGCCAGCAGTCCAGGGGGGACGAACACTGAAGCTTTCTTT	CASSPGGTNTEAFF
TRBV9	-	many	TRBJ1-1	TGTGCCAGCAGCCCTCGAGAAGGAGGGCGTAACACTGAAGCTTTCTTT	CASSPREGGRNTEAFF
TRBV27	TRBD2	many	TRBJ2-1	TGTGCCAGCAGTTTCAGCGGGACCCTCAATGAGCAGTTCTTC	CASSFSGTLNEQFF
TRBV20-1	-	-	TRBJ2-5	TGCAGTGCTAGTCCCGGGACCAGGGAGACCCAGTACTTC	CSASPGTRETQYF
TRBV19	TRBD1	many	TRBJ1-4	TGTGCCAGTAGCACACGGACAGGGGTTGGTGAAAAACTGTTTTTT	CASSTRTGVGEKLFF
TRBV20-1	TRBD2	many	TRBJ2-3	TGCAGCTCGACTAGCTTCGGTGTAGATACGCAGTATTTT	CSSTSFGVDTQYF
TRBV2	-	many	TRBJ1-4	TGTGCCAGCTCGCTTGAAAAGGAGGCAGCGCTTAATGAAAAACTGTTTTTT	CASSLEKEAALNEKLFF
TRBV18	-	-	TRBJ1-2	TGTGCCAGCTCAACAGAGCCCTATGGCTACACCTTC	CASSTEPYGYTF
TRBV5-1	-	many	TRBJ2-4	TGCGCCAGCTCCCGGGGTGGACTAGCCAAAAACATTCAGTACTTC	CASSRGGLAKNIQYF
TRBV10-3	-	few	TRBJ2-1	TGTGCCATCAGCGCACGGGATTTTAGCTCCTACAATGAGCAGTTCTTC	CAISARDFSSYNEQFF